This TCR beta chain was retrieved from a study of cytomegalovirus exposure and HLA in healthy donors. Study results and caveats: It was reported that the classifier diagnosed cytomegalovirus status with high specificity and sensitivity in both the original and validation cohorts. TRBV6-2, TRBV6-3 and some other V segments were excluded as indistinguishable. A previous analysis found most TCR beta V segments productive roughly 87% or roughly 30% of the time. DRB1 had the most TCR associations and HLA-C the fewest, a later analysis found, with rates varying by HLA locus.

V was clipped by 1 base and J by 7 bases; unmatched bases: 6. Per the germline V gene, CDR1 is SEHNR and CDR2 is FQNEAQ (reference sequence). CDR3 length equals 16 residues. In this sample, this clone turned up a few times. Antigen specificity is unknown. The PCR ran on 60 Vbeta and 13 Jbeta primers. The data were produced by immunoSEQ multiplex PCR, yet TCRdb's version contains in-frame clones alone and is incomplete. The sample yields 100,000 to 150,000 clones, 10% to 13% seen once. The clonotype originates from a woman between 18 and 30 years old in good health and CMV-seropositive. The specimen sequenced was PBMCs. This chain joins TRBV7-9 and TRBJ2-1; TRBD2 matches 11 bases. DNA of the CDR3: TGTGCCAGCAGCTTAGGTACTAGCGGGGGCCAGAATGAGCAGTTCTTC. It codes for CASSLGTSGGQNEQFF.